The next 25 T cell receptor beta chains were all read from a single sample in a study of blood T cell repertoires in COVID-19. Clones were sequenced by immunoSEQ multiplex PCR, and TCRdb holds only the in-frame ones, with some missing. Of 110,000 or so clones listed, approximately 90% are singletons. The sequencing input was peripheral blood. The receptors were sampled from a human donor in a cohort sampled during active COVID-19.

Written as DNA, the CDR3 is TGTGCCAGCAGCCCCTCACAGGGGAAGAGCTCCTACGAGCAGTACTTC. Translation gives CASSPSQGKSSYEQYF. The rearrangement uses TRBV11-3 and TRBJ2-7, with 7 bases that match TRBD1. The trim removed 5 bases at V and 0 bases at J, leaving 10 bases unmatched. Germline values: CDR1 SGHNT, CDR2 YENEEA. The CDR3 has 16 residues.

The rearrangement uses TRBV10-1 and TRBJ2-7, with 9 positions matching TRBD1. Unmatched junction bases numbered 8, after V lost 8 bases and J lost 6 bases. Germline CDR1 is WNHNN and CDR2 is SYGVQD (reference sequence). The CDR3 consists of 13 residues. This CDR3 reads CASRRDRVSEQYF. In DNA, the CDR3 is TGCGCCAGCCGCCGGGACAGGGTTTCCGAGCAGTACTTC.

The genes are TRBV6-5 and TRBJ1-5; D may be TRBD1 (5 bases). The length of the CDR3 is 15 residues. Trimming cost V 5 bases and J 7 bases, with 18 bases left between them. Per germline, CDR1 MNHEY and CDR2 SVGAGI. The CDR3 spells CASSHRQKPGQPQHF. The CDR3, as DNA: TGTGCCAGCAGTCACCGACAGAAGCCTGGGCAGCCCCAGCATTTT.

The rearrangement uses TRBV27 and TRBJ2-2, with a tentative D call TRBD1 (5 bases). V lost 8 bases and J 5 bases, leaving 21 bases between the germline ends. The CDR3 is 16 residues long. The germline gives CDR1 MNHEY, CDR2 SMNVEV (reference sequence). The DNA for the CDR3 is TGTGCCAGCGGGGTGGAGCTGCAGGGTGGTACCGGGGAGCTGTTTTTT. It is translated as CASGVELQGGTGELFF.

The chain employs TRBV4-1 and TRBJ2-7, with D possibly TRBD1 on 5 matching bases. V dropped 0 bases and J dropped 0 bases, with 15 bases sitting between them. The CDR3 totals 17 residues. Per germline, CDR1 MGHRA and CDR2 YSYEKL. CDR3 sequence: CASSQDQDISFSYEQYF. For the CDR3, the DNA is TGCGCCAGCAGCCAAGATCAGGACATATCATTCTCCTACGAGCAGTACTTC.

This rearrangement joins TRBV2 to TRBJ2-1, with a possible D match to TRBD2 (5 bases). The V gene's germline CDR1 is SNHLY and CDR2 FYNNEI. CDR3 length: 18 amino acids. The ends were cut back, 0 bases at V and 5 bases at J, with 20 bases in the middle. The CDR3 region is CASSEARHLGSGNNEQFF. The CDR3 DNA reads as TGTGCCAGCAGTGAAGCACGACATCTGGGGAGCGGAAACAATGAGCAGTTCTTC.

The V gene is TRBV25-1, the J gene TRBJ2-7, with 9 bases fitting TRBD2. The CDR3 consists of 14 residues. V gave up 4 bases and J gave up 6 bases; unmatched junction bases: 7. The germline gives CDR1 MGHDK, CDR2 SYGVNS. CDR3 nucleotide sequence: TGTGCCAGCAGTGGTCCTAGCGGGACCGGCGAGCAGTACTTC. This codes for CASSGPSGTGEQYF.

The chain recombines TRBV19 with TRBJ1-4; the match to TRBD1 covers 7 bases. After removal of 8 bases from V and 5 bases from J, the junction contained 2 bases not matched to a gene. Germline V gives CDR1 LNHDA, CDR2 SQIVND (reference sequence). The CDR3 has 12 amino acids. This CDR3 is CASSTGNEKLFF. Here the CDR3 DNA reads TGTGCCAGTTCGACAGGGAATGAAAAACTGTTTTTT.

This chain joins TRBV3-1 (or the pseudogene TRBV3-2) and TRBJ1-1; possible D gene TRBD1, 5 bases. The germline V and J ends were trimmed by 5 bases and 1 base, with 11 bases remaining between them. The CDR3 extends over 14 amino acids. Germline V gene sequence: CDR1 LGHDT, CDR2 YNNKEL (reference sequence). The CDR3 DNA reads as TGTGCCAGCAGCAAGGGGTCGGGGAACACTGAAGCTTTCTTT. This gives the protein CASSKGSGNTEAFF.

The V gene is TRBV10-3, the J gene TRBJ2-7, with D perhaps TRBD1 (6 bases). CDR3 length: 14 amino acids. Trimming cost V 2 bases and J 5 bases, with 13 bases left between them. CDR1 is ENHRY and CDR2 is SYGVKD in the germline V gene. Here the CDR3 reads CAISEDRFTDEQYF. The CDR3 nucleotides read TGTGCCATCAGTGAGGACAGGTTTACCGACGAGCAGTACTTC.

The chain carries TRBV9 and TRBJ1-1; weak D call: TRBD1 (6 bases). V gave up 6 bases and J gave up 5 bases, with 14 bases separating them. This CDR3 comprises 13 residues. Germline values: CDR1 SGDLS, CDR2 YYNGEE. CDR3 nucleotides: TGTGCCAGCACCTATCTAACAGGGACTGAAGCTTTCTTT. Protein: CASTYLTGTEAFF.

The CDR3: CASSQNAGGAYEQYF. CDR3 in DNA: TGTGCCAGCAGCCAAAATGCAGGGGGAGCCTACGAGCAGTACTTC. V and J are TRBV11-2 and TRBJ2-7, with 7 bases fitting TRBD1. Trimming took 5 bases from V and 2 from J; bases not matched to a gene: 9. The length of the CDR3 is 15 residues. CDR1 SGHAT and CDR2 FQNNGV come from the germline V gene.

The chain employs TRBV5-6 and TRBJ1-5, with D perhaps TRBD1 (5 bases). CDR3 length: 15 amino acids. Trimming took 3 bases from V and 1 from J, leaving 11 bases between them. Germline loops: CDR1 SGHDT, CDR2 YYEEEE. CDR3 DNA sequence: TGTGCCAGCAGCTGGGGACTGACGAGCAATCAGCCCCAGCATTTT. Its translation is CASSWGLTSNQPQHF.

The J gene is TRBJ1-1, the V gene TRBV5-6; 10 bases are a match to TRBD1. Looked up from germline, CDR1 is SGHDT and CDR2 is YYEEEE. The CDR3 is 16 amino acids. J was trimmed by 7 bases and V by 4 bases; bases with no gene match: 13. CDR3 DNA sequence: TGTGCCAGCAGCCCCGTGGACAGGGGGAAGATAGGTGAAGCTTTCTTT. Translating gives CASSPVDRGKIGEAFF.

J is TRBJ1-1 and V is TRBV5-1; D not certain. Looked up from germline, CDR1 is SGHRS and CDR2 is YFSETQ. Between the trimmed V and J ends, which lost 0 bases and 6 bases, there was a span of 12 bases. CDR3 size: 14 residues. The CDR3 protein is CASSLDEYPPEAFF. CDR3 DNA: TGCGCCAGCAGCTTGGACGAGTACCCCCCTGAAGCTTTCTTT. The full variable domain, its missing parts supplied by reference TRBV5-1 and TRBJ1-1, is KAGVTQTPRYLIKTRGQQVTLSCSPISGHRSVSWYQQTPGQGLQFLFEYFSETQRNKGNFPGRFSGRQFSNSRSEMNVSTLELGDSALYLCASSLDEYPPEAFFGQGTRLTVV.

This chain uses TRBV6-5 with TRBJ2-1; TRBD2 aligns across 9 bases. This CDR3 has 16 residues. The V segment lost 2 bases and the J segment 7 bases; nucleotides outside the gene matches: 9. Germline V gives CDR1 MNHEY, CDR2 SVGAGI. CDR3 DNA sequence: TGTGCCAGCAGTTACAAACTAGCGGGCCCTAGAAATGAGCAGTTCTTC. Encoded protein: CASSYKLAGPRNEQFF.

V and J are TRBV19 and TRBJ1-2; weak D call: TRBD1 (6 bases). The CDR3 consists of 11 residues. Trimming removed 5 bases at V and 8 bases at J, with 9 bases between. Germline V CDR1 and CDR2: LNHDA, SQIVND (reference sequence). DNA for the CDR3: TGTGCCAGTAGTGCCACAGGGGGCTACACCTTC. Protein: CASSATGGYTF.

The chain joins TRBV10-2 to TRBJ2-2, with 11 bases matching TRBD2. CDR3 length: 16 amino acids. Germline trimming cut 7 bases from V and 2 bases from J; bases unmatched to any gene: 6. Looked up from germline, CDR1 is WSHSY and CDR2 is SAAADI. CDR3 bases: TGCGCCAGCACCCAAACTAGCGGGGGAAACACCGGGGAGCTGTTTTTT. Its protein is CASTQTSGGNTGELFF.

This clone was counted only a few times. The J gene is TRBJ2-7, the V gene TRBV5-8, with a possible D match to TRBD1 (6 bases). Trimming pared 0 bases from V and 2 bases from J, leaving 9 bases between. This CDR3 comprises 14 residues. Looked up from germline, CDR1 is SGHTS and CDR2 is YDEGEE. CDR3 coding DNA: TGTGCCAGCAGCTTGGTCCAGGGGCCCTACGAGCAGTACTTC. This codes for CASSLVQGPYEQYF.

The chain couples TRBV10-2 to TRBJ2-1; TRBD2 might be the D (5 bases). V dropped 10 bases and J dropped 0 bases, with 13 bases sitting between them. Germline values: CDR1 WSHSY, CDR2 SAAADI. CDR3 size: 14 residues. The CDR3 reads CATVSASSYNEQFF. CDR3 nucleotide sequence: TGCGCCACAGTTAGCGCCAGCTCCTACAATGAGCAGTTCTTC.

The chain has TRBV6-4 and TRBJ1-5; D not resolved. This CDR3 is built from 13 residues. The V and J ends lost 5 bases and 0 bases respectively, with 5 bases between them. Per the germline V gene, CDR1 is MRHNA and CDR2 is SNTAGT. The CDR3 sequence is CASSQNSNQPQHF. The CDR3 coding sequence is TGTGCCAGCAGTCAGAATAGCAATCAGCCCCAGCATTTT.

The chain carries TRBV10-1 and TRBJ2-7; a possible D gene is TRBD2 (5 bases). The CDR3 spans 12 residues. Per germline, CDR1 WNHNN and CDR2 SYGVQD (reference sequence). Trimming took off 3 bases at V and 3 bases at J, with 6 bases between the two ends. The chain's CDR3 is CASSDRGYEQYF. CDR3 sequence (DNA): TGCGCCAGCAGTGACCGGGGCTACGAGCAGTACTTC.

The gene calls are TRBV5-4 and TRBJ2-5; TRBD2 agrees at 8 bases. This CDR3 is built from 15 residues. The germline CDR1 and CDR2 sequences are SGHNT and YYREEE (reference sequence). With 1 base clipped from V and 3 bases from J, the junction kept 5 bases outside the gene matches. CDR3 amino acids: CASSLPGGPEETQYF. The CDR3 DNA reads as TGTGCCAGCAGCTTGCCGGGGGGGCCGGAAGAGACCCAGTACTTC.

The V and J genes are TRBV4-1 and TRBJ1-6; no clear D. This CDR3 has 17 amino acids. Trimming removed 1 base from V and 9 bases from J, with 19 bases in between. Germline assignment: CDR1 MGHRA and CDR2 YSYEKL. CDR3 nucleotides: TGCGCCAGCAGCCAAGTTGGAGGAGGCCTGGATCGTTCACCCCTCCACTTT. This encodes CASSQVGGGLDRSPLHF.

This chain connects TRBV7-3 to TRBJ2-3; D is perhaps TRBD2 (5 bases). CDR3 length: 13 amino acids. The germline V and J ends were trimmed by 2 bases and 6 bases, with 9 bases remaining between them. CDR1 is SGHTA and CDR2 is FQGTGA in the germline V gene. The CDR3 DNA reads as TGTGCCAGCAGCTTAGGAGGTATGGATACGCAGTATTTT. It yields the protein CASSLGGMDTQYF.